A selection of T cell receptor beta chains follows, all from one sample in a study of T-cell memory formation after mild COVID-19. TCRdb processed the 5' RACE reads anew with MiXCR; each CDR3 protein has one entry. The sample includes approximately 500,000 distinct CDR3 sequences, roughly 25% of them seen just once. Input material: PBMCs or a T cell subset sorted from them (not recorded which). The receptors were gathered from an adult woman who had mild COVID-19 (a few samples of this study predate the infection). Cell type and time point are not known. Both conserved end residues are part of each CDR3. The D gene is left open where the match is weak. Clone size is given for some rows only: seen once, a few or many times, or a class if the clone is expanded.

V gene,D gene,J gene,clone size,CDR3 length,CDR3 DNA,CDR3 protein
TRBV12-3/TRBV12-4,.,TRBJ1-2,.,11,TGTGCCAGCAGCCTTACCTATGGCTACACCTTC,CASSLTYGYTF
TRBV5-1,TRBD1,TRBJ2-2,.,15,TGCGCCAGCACCCCGGGACAGGGGGCTGTCTGGGAGCTGTTTTTT,CASTPGQGAVWELFF
TRBV6-2/TRBV6-3,.,TRBJ2-5,few,14,TGTGCCAGCAGTTTTGAGTCCGTTTCAGGGACCCAGTACTTC,CASSFESVSGTQYF
TRBV20-1,.,TRBJ1-1,.,14,TGCAGTGCTAGGTCGGGTAAGACGCACACTGAAGCTTTCTTT,CSARSGKTHTEAFF
TRBV27,.,TRBJ2-1,few,14,TGTGCCAGCACTTACGGGAGCTCCTACAATGAGCAGTTCTTC,CASTYGSSYNEQFF
TRBV7-7,TRBD2,TRBJ2-3,few,15,TGTGCTAGCAGCCCTGTGCTAGCGGGAGCAGATACGCAGTATTTT,CASSPVLAGADTQYF
TRBV3-1,.,TRBJ2-1,.,12,TGTGCCAGCAGCCAAGCGGACACTGAGCAGTTCTTC,CASSQADTEQFF
TRBV6-5,.,TRBJ1-3,.,12,TGTGCCAGCACCGGGGAACCGGGCACCATATATTTT,CASTGEPGTIYF
TRBV7-8,.,TRBJ2-2,.,13,TGTGCCAGCAGCTTACACGGCACCGGGGAGCTGTTTTTT,CASSLHGTGELFF
TRBV4-1,TRBD1,TRBJ2-3,many,15,TGCGCCAGCAGCAGCGAAGACAGGGTGGTGGGTACGCAGTATTTT,CASSSEDRVVGTQYF
TRBV18,TRBD2,TRBJ2-1,few,17,TGTGCCAGCTCACCACTAGGTATAGCGGGGGGCCTCAATGAGCAGTTCTTC,CASSPLGIAGGLNEQFF
TRBV7-8,.,TRBJ2-5,.,18,TGTGCCAGCACCCGGAGAGTAGCGGAAATGCCATATCAAGAGACCCAGTACTTC,CASTRRVAEMPYQETQYF
TRBV24-1,.,TRBJ2-1,few,11,TGTGCCACCAGTGATCGCAATGAGCAGTTCTTC,CATSDRNEQFF
TRBV30,.,TRBJ2-5,.,12,TGTGCCTGGAGTGTCCTTCTGGAGACCCAGTACTTC,CAWSVLLETQYF
TRBV7-9,.,TRBJ2-5,.,14,TGTGCCAGCAGCTTCGGCGACTTGCAAGAGACCCAGTACTTC,CASSFGDLQETQYF
TRBV23-1,TRBD2,TRBJ2-7,many,17,TGCGCCAGCAGTCACCCGGGGGGACTAGCATTTTCATGCGAGCAGTACTTC,CASSHPGGLAFSCEQYF
TRBV28,TRBD1,TRBJ2-7,.,15,TGTGCCAGCAGTCCCCCTGGTCAGGGGGCGCGTGAGCAGTACTTC,CASSPPGQGAREQYF
TRBV20-1,.,TRBJ1-1,.,19,TGCAGTGCTAGAGATCTTGGGCCGTTCCGGGAGGATTCGAGGACTGAAGCTTTCTTT,CSARDLGPFREDSRTEAFF
TRBV3-1,.,TRBJ2-5,.,15,TGTGCCAGCAGCCAAGATAACCGGGCCGAAGAGACCCAGTACTTC,CASSQDNRAEETQYF
TRBV27,.,TRBJ2-1,.,12,TGTGCCAGCGGGAGAGTCCTCAATGAGCAGTTCTTC,CASGRVLNEQFF
TRBV9,.,TRBJ2-3,few,14,TGTGCCAGCAGCGTGGGCGATCGCACAGATACGCAGTATTTT,CASSVGDRTDTQYF
TRBV4-1,.,TRBJ1-5,.,15,TGCGCCAGCAGCCAAGATTATGGGGGTTTTCAGCCCCAGCATTTT,CASSQDYGGFQPQHF
TRBV29-1,.,TRBJ2-5,.,12,TGCAGCGGCGCTTGGCAAGGAGAGACCCAGTACTTC,CSGAWQGETQYF
TRBV2,TRBD1,TRBJ1-2,.,14,TGTGCCAGCAACCCACAGGGGGCGGGTTATGGCTACACCTTC,CASNPQGAGYGYTF
TRBV4-1,.,TRBJ2-3,few,13,TGCGCCAGCAGCTACAGCCGGACGGATACGCAGTATTTT,CASSYSRTDTQYF
TRBV19,.,TRBJ2-1,few,12,TGTGCCAGTAGTATTAGGGGAGATGAGCAGTTCTTC,CASSIRGDEQFF
TRBV11-2,.,TRBJ2-7,few,15,TGTGCCAGCAGCTTAGATCGGGGTAGCGGCTACGAGCAGTACTTC,CASSLDRGSGYEQYF
TRBV21-1,.,TRBJ1-2,.,12,TGTGCCAGCAGCGACAGTGAAGGTGGCTACACCTTC,CASSDSEGGYTF
TRBV30,.,TRBJ1-2,.,11,TGTGCCTGGAAGTCTAACTATGGCTACACCTTC,CAWKSNYGYTF
TRBV12-3/TRBV12-4,.,TRBJ2-5,few,13,TGTGCCAGCAGTTTTCACAGTCAAGAGACCCAGTACTTC,CASSFHSQETQYF
TRBV7-2,.,TRBJ2-1,few,14,TGTGCCAGCAGCTTAGAAGGGGGACGTGGGGAGCAGTTCTTC,CASSLEGGRGEQFF